The present T cell receptor (beta chain) was sequenced within a study of blood T cells in healthy people across ages. Study-level findings and limits: Long-lived donors carried more naive CD4+ cells and greater diversity than aged donors.

To note about this clonotype: What it binds is unknown.

A second roughly 6 to 11 cycle PCR used barcoded and J-beta primers. MiXCR, run by TCRdb on the 5' RACE reads, gives a single entry per CDR3 protein. The table shows around 1,900,000 distinct CDR3 sequences, with 30% to 40% occurring only once. The CDR3 spans 14 residues. CDR1 KGHSH and CDR2 LQKENI come from the germline V gene. V gave up 2 bases and J gave up 1 base, with 8 bases separating them. The receptor comes from a human donor in good health. The chain employs TRBV18 and TRBJ1-1; D possibly corresponds to TRBD1 (6 bases). The sequencing sample was made of blood. The CDR3, as DNA: TGTGCCAGCTCACCAGACAGGAAGAACACTGAAGCTTTCTTT. This translates into CASSPDRKNTEAFF.